The 19 T cell receptor beta chains below were found in one sample sequenced in a study of T cells in Graves' hyperthyroidism and ophthalmopathy. TCR beta CDR3 regions were amplified from RNA. TCR CDR3 regions were first amplified by RT-PCR with HTBI primers. TCRdb re-analysed the multiplex PCR reads in MiXCR, keeping a single row per CDR3 protein. The sample includes about 280,000 distinct CDR3 sequences, 25% to 30% of them seen just once. Sequenced input: blood. These receptors were obtained from a man aged 40-49 years with Graves' hyperthyroidism that later progressed to Graves' ophthalmopathy.

This clonotype occurred many times. V and J are TRBV2 and TRBJ2-7; 7 bases agree with TRBD2. V shed 6 bases and J 5 bases; nucleotides not matched to a gene: 7. The CDR3 has 13 amino acids. Germline CDR1 SNHLY, CDR2 FYNNEI. The CDR3 bases are TGTGCCAGCAGAGCGGGAATCGTCGACGAGCAGTACTTC. Translating it yields CASRAGIVDEQYF.

Ten or more counts support this clonotype. The rearrangement joins TRBV5-1 to TRBJ1-2; 8 bases align to TRBD1. Trimming cost V 3 bases and J 3 bases; bases outside gene matches: 7. The germline V gene has CDR1 SGHRS and CDR2 YFSETQ. The CDR3 extends over 15 amino acids. This CDR3 reads CASSSGQAKHYGYTF. In nucleotides, the CDR3 is TGCGCCAGCAGCTCGGGACAGGCAAAACACTATGGCTACACCTTC.

J is TRBJ1-5 and V is TRBV6-2 or TRBV6-3; D remains ambiguous. The CDR3 runs to 18 residues. Germline values: CDR1 MNHEY, CDR2 SVGEGT. Trimming removed 2 bases at V and 5 bases at J, with 22 bases between. The CDR3 nucleotides are TGTGCCAGCAGTTACAGGCCACCTTCAAGAATGTACCATCAGCCCCAGCATTTT. It codes for CASSYRPPSRMYHQPQHF.

CDR3 nucleotide sequence: TGTGCCAGCAGTCGGGGACTAGCGGGGATGGGGGAGACCCAGTACTTC. Translating gives CASSRGLAGMGETQYF. The chain joins TRBV6-1 to TRBJ2-5; 13 bases line up with TRBD2. V lost 5 bases, J lost 5 bases, and 8 bases stayed unmatched. Germline V gene sequence: CDR1 MNHNS, CDR2 SASEGT. The CDR3 loop spans 16 amino acids.

This clonotype turned up a few times. This chain links TRBV20-1 with TRBJ2-4, with TRBD2 as a possible D gene (6 bases). CDR3 length equals 15 residues. V lost 6 bases, J lost 0 bases, and 15 bases lay in between. Germline V gene data show CDR1 as DFQATT and CDR2 as SNEGSKA (reference sequence). The DNA for the CDR3 is TGCAGTGCCCTGGGACGGGGGTTAGCCAAAAACATTCAGTACTTC. Its translation: CSALGRGLAKNIQYF.

DNA for the CDR3: TGTGCCAGCAGTGAGCGGGAGAAGTTCTACGAGCAGTACTTC. It is translated as CASSEREKFYEQYF. The V and J genes are TRBV6-2 or TRBV6-3 and TRBJ2-7, with 8 bases matching TRBD2. CDR1 and CDR2 from the germline V gene are MNHEY and SVGEGT. The CDR3 extends over 14 amino acids. The V gene end was trimmed by 5 bases and the J gene end by 3 bases; junction bases not matched to a gene: 6.

The chain is built from TRBV28 and TRBJ2-7; 10 nucleotides line up with TRBD2. This CDR3 has 16 residues. The germline gives CDR1 MDHEN, CDR2 SYDVKM. V lost 5 bases, J lost 6 bases, and 13 bases stayed unmatched. CDR3 sequence reads: CASSLAGVRGRGEQYF. DNA of the CDR3: TGTGCCAGCAGTCTAGCGGGAGTAAGGGGACGGGGCGAGCAGTACTTC.

This clonotype was seen more than once but under ten times. Here the CDR3 reads CASSFVPTSENTGELFF. CDR3 in DNA: TGTGCCAGCAGCTTTGTTCCCACCTCGGAGAACACCGGGGAGCTGTTTTTT. This rearrangement joins TRBV5-4 to TRBJ2-2; no clear D gene. This CDR3 comprises 17 residues. V lost 2 bases, J lost 1 base, and 15 bases lay in between. Germline V gene data show CDR1 as SGHNT and CDR2 as YYREEE (reference sequence).

V is TRBV29-1 and J is TRBJ2-7, with 9 positions matching TRBD1. Per the germline V gene, CDR1 is SQVTM and CDR2 is ANQGSEA. J lost 2 bases, V lost 7 bases, and 9 bases had no gene match. This CDR3 region has 14 residues. Here the CDR3 reads CSGGGQGSTYEQYF. CDR3 sequence (DNA): TGCAGCGGTGGGGGACAGGGCAGCACCTACGAGCAGTACTTC.

Ten or more counts support this clonotype. This chain connects TRBV5-1 to TRBJ1-1, with D perhaps matching TRBD1 (6 bases). The germline V and J ends were trimmed by 3 bases and 3 bases, with 9 bases remaining between them. CDR1 SGHRS and CDR2 YFSETQ come from the germline V gene. The CDR3 length is 13 residues. As DNA, the CDR3 is TGCGCCAGCAGCTCAACAGGGCACACTGAAGCTTTCTTT. It codes for CASSSTGHTEAFF.

This clonotype has ten or more counts. The chain combines TRBV2 with TRBJ2-5; TRBD2 aligns across 10 bases. Germline V gives CDR1 SNHLY, CDR2 FYNNEI. CDR3 length: 12 residues. V dropped 7 bases and J dropped 4; count of bases not matched to a gene: 0. The DNA of the CDR3 is TGTGCCAGCATAGCGGGAGGAGAGACCCAGTACTTC. This sequence encodes CASIAGGETQYF. The whole variable domain, filled in from reference TRBV2 and TRBJ2-5, reads EPEVTQTPSHQVTQMGQEVILRCVPISNHLYFYWYRQILGQKVEFLVSFYNNEISEKSEIFDDQFSVERPDGSNFTLKIRSTKLEDSAMYFCASIAGGETQYFGPGTRLLVL.

This clonotype showed up many times. This chain connects TRBV10-3 to TRBJ2-7; 8 positions agree with TRBD1. CDR1 and CDR2 from the germline V gene are ENHRY and SYGVKD. Germline trimming cut 6 bases from V and 6 bases from J; bases unmatched to any gene: 13. The CDR3 contains 15 residues. The CDR3 DNA is TGTGCCATCAGGCCCATGAAGACAGGGACAGGCGAGCAGTACTTC. It yields the protein CAIRPMKTGTGEQYF.

In this sample, this clonotype turned up many times. This chain connects TRBV6-5 to TRBJ2-7, with a tentative D call TRBD2 (5 bases). The germline V and J ends were trimmed by 2 bases and 2 bases, with 10 bases remaining between them. The CDR3 extends over 14 amino acids. The germline CDR1 and CDR2 sequences are MNHEY and SVGAGI. The CDR3 nucleotides are TGTGCCAGCAGTTACGAGGGAAAACCCTACGAGCAGTACTTC. Translating it yields CASSYEGKPYEQYF.

This sequence joins TRBV20-1 and TRBJ2-7, with 14 bases matching TRBD2. The germline CDR1 and CDR2 sequences are DFQATT and SNEGSKA (reference sequence). This CDR3 is built from 13 residues. Unmatched junction bases numbered 3, after V lost 6 bases and J lost 5 bases. CDR3 sequence (DNA): TGCAGTGCAGGGACTAGCGGGAGACACGAGCAGTACTTC. This codes for CSAGTSGRHEQYF.

A note on this clonotype: The junction and the germline gene differ at one end; a read error may be behind it. The chain joins TRBV20-1 to TRBJ2-4; D is possibly TRBD2 (5 bases). Germline values: CDR1 DFQATT, CDR2 SNEGSKA (reference sequence). The CDR3 is 15 amino acids. The CDR3 DNA is TGCAGTGCTAGAGGCTCCGGGGTAGCCAAAAACACTCAGTACTTC. It specifies CSARGSGVAKNTQYF.

This clonotype was seen a few times. The rearrangement joins TRBV12-3 or TRBV12-4 to TRBJ2-7; TRBD2 matches at 9 bases. This CDR3 contains 15 residues. The J segment lost 0 bases and the V segment lost 3 bases, leaving 3 bases of the junction unmatched. In DNA form, the CDR3 reads TGTGCCAGCAGTTTGGGCGGGGGGGTCTCCTACGAGCAGTACTTC. Protein product: CASSLGGGVSYEQYF.

This clonotype was picked up many times. The chain couples TRBV18 to TRBJ2-7, with TRBD2 matching over 8 bases. The V and J ends lost 3 bases and 1 base, in that order; junction bases with no gene match: 5. The CDR3 contains 15 residues. The germline V gene has CDR1 KGHSH and CDR2 LQKENI. The CDR3 DNA reads as TGTGCCAGCTCACCCCCCGGACTAGCTTCCTACGAGCAGTACTTC. Residues: CASSPPGLASYEQYF.

This clonotype has only one observation. A much larger clonotype is one base distant, so this may be a read error. V usage is TRBV12-3 or TRBV12-4 and J usage is TRBJ2-6; D unclear. The CDR3 is made up of 15 amino acids. Deletions cut 5 bases from V and 0 bases from J, with 8 bases between. The CDR3 is CASSPASSGANVLTF. The DNA for the CDR3 is TGTGCCAGCAGTCCAGCTAGCTCTGGGGCCAACGTCCTGACTTTC.

Ten or more counts support this clonotype. This chain connects TRBV13 to TRBJ1-6; D remains ambiguous. CDR3 length: 12 amino acids. Germline V gives CDR1 PRHDT, CDR2 FYEKMQ (reference sequence). The V gene lost 0 bases and the J gene lost 10 bases, with 4 bases spanning the gap. Here the CDR3 DNA reads TGTGCCAGCAGCTTAGGACGCTCACCCCTCCACTTT. Protein: CASSLGRSPLHF.